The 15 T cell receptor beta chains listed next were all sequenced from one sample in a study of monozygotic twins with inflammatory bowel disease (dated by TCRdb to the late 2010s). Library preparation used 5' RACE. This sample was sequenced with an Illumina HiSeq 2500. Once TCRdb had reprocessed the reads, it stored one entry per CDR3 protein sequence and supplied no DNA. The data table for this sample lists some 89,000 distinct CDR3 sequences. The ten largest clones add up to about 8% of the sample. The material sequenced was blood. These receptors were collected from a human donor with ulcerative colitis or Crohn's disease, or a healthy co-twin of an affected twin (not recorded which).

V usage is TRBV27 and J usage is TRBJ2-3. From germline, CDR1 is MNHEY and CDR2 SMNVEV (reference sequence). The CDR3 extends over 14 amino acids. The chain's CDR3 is CASSLTTSTDTQYF.

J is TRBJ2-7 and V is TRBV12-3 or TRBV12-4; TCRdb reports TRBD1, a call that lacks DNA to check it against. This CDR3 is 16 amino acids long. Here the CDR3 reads CASSRAGEEGVYEQYF.

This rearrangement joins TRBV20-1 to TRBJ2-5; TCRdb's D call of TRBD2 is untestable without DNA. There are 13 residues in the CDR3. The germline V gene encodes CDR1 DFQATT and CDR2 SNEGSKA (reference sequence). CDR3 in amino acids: CSVSSGGRETQYF.

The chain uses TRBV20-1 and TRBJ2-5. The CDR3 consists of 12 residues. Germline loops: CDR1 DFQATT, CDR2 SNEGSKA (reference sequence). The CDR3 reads CSCRANWETQYF.

The chain's CDR3 is CASSPGTENSPLHF. V gene TRBV5-1 combines with J gene TRBJ1-6; TCRdb reports TRBD1, a call that lacks DNA to check it against. Germline V gene sequence: CDR1 SGHRS, CDR2 YFSETQ. CDR3 size: 14 residues.

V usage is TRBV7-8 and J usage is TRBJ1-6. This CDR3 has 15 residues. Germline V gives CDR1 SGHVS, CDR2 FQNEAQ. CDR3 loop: CASSLRDARDSPLHF.

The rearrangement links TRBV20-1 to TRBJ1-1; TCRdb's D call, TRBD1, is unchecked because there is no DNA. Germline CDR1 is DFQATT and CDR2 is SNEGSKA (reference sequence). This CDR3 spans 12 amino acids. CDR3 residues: CSALWKSSEAFF.

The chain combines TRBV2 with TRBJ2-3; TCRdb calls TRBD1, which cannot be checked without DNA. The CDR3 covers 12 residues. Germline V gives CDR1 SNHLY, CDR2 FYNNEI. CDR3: CASTRGTDTQYF.

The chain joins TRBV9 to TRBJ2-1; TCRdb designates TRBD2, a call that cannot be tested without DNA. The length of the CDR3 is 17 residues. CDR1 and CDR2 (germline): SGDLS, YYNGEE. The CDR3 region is CASSVASSGGAYYEQFF. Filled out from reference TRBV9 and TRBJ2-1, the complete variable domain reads DSGVTQTPKHLITATGQRVTLRCSPRSGDLSVYWYQQSLDQGLQFLIQYYNGEERAKGNILERFSAQQFPDLHSELNLSSLELGDSALYFCASSVASSGGAYYEQFFGPGTRLTVL.

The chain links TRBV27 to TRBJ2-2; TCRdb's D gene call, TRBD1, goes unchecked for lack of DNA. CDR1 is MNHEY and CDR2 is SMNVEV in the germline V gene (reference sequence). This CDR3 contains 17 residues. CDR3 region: CASSLSQGQVHTGELFF.

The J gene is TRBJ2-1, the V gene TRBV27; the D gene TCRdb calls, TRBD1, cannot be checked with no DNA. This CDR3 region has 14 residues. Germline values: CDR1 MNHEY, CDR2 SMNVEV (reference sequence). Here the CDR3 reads CASSPQRAYNEQFF.

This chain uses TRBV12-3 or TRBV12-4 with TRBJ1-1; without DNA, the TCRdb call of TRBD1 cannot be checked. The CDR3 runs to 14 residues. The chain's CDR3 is CASSLRRGDTEAFF.

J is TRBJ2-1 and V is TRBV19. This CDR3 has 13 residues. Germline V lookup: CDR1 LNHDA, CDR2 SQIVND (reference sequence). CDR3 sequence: CASSRQAQDEQFF.

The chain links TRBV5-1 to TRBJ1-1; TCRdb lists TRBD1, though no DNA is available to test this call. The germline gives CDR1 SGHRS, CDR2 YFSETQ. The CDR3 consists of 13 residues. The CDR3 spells CASSLGGGNEAFF.

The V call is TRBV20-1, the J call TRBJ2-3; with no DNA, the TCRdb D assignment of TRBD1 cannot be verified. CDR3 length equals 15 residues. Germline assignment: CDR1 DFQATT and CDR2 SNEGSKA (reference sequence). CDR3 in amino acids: CSAYGQGPSTDTQYF.